Listed here is a single T cell receptor (beta chain). This sample was included in a study of control samples from healthy donors and cancer patients. The CDR3 contains 13 residues. V shed 1 base and J shed 5 bases, with 6 bases lying between them. Germline assignment: CDR1 MDHEN and CDR2 SYDVKM. Assay: immunoSEQ multiplex PCR; the TCRdb copy retains only in-frame clones and omits some. The sample carries roughly 150,000 clones, 93% recorded once. The sample was blood. The receptor was isolated from a young man in good health. This chain joins TRBV28 and TRBJ2-1; the D gene is possibly TRBD2 (6 bases). The CDR3 is CASSLSGDNEQFF. CDR3 DNA: TGTGCCAGCAGTTTATCGGGGGACAATGAGCAGTTCTTC.